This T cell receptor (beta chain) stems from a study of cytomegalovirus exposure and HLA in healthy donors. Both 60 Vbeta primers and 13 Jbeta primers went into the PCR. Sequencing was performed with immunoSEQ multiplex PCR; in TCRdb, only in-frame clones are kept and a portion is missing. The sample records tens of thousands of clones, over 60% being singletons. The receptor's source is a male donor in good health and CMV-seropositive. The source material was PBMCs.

The CDR3 spells CASRTEFSNQPQHF. As DNA, the CDR3 is TGTGCCAGTAGGACAGAATTTAGCAATCAGCCCCAGCATTTT. The rearrangement joins TRBV19 to TRBJ1-5, with D possibly being TRBD1 (5 bases). CDR1 is LNHDA, CDR2 SQIVND, per germline (reference sequence). The CDR3 runs 14 residues. With 6 bases removed from V and 0 bases from J, the gap between germline ends came to 9 bases.